Presented here are 27 T cell receptor beta chains from one specimen sequenced in a study of control samples from healthy donors and cancer patients. Sequencing used immunoSEQ multiplex PCR; TCRdb keeps in-frame clones, though not all of them. The repertoire consists of more than 90,000 clones, with approximately 90% occurring once and the leading ten covering approximately 8.3%. Sequences were obtained from blood. The receptors stem from a man aged 25-45 years in good health.

This clone showed up just a few times. V gene TRBV28 combines with J gene TRBJ1-3; D is undetermined. Trimming left V 8 bases short and J 0 bases short, with 11 bases between. The CDR3 length is 14 residues. Germline V gene data show CDR1 as MDHEN and CDR2 as SYDVKM. CDR3 bases: TGTGCCAGCTTCAAGTTTAGCTCTGGAAACACCATATATTTT. Its protein product is CASFKFSSGNTIYF.

This chain joins TRBV7-9 and TRBJ1-1, with D unresolved. V lost 2 bases, J lost 1 base, and 11 bases lay in between. The CDR3 spans 15 residues. The germline CDR1 and CDR2 sequences are SEHNR and FQNEAQ (reference sequence). Written as DNA, the CDR3 is TGTGCCAGCAGCTTAAAAAGTGCGGAGAACACTGAAGCTTTCTTT. Translated: CASSLKSAENTEAFF.

The chain employs TRBV5-1 and TRBJ2-7; TRBD2 agrees at 14 bases. Per the germline V gene, CDR1 is SGHRS and CDR2 is YFSETQ. V lost 2 bases to trimming and J lost 3 bases; unmatched junction nucleotides: 4. This CDR3 region has 16 residues. CDR3 sequence reads: CASSFSGTSGGYEQYF. Here the CDR3 DNA reads TGCGCCAGCAGCTTCTCCGGGACTAGCGGGGGCTACGAGCAGTACTTC. Together with reference TRBV5-1 and TRBJ2-7, the CDR3 gives the full variable domain: KAGVTQTPRYLIKTRGQQVTLSCSPISGHRSVSWYQQTPGQGLQFLFEYFSETQRNKGNFPGRFSGRQFSNSRSEMNVSTLELGDSALYLCASSFSGTSGGYEQYFGPGTRLTVT.

This clone was detected once. The chain recombines TRBV7-2 with TRBJ1-4, with 11 bases identical to TRBD1. The CDR3 is 14 residues long. CDR1 SGHTA and CDR2 FQGNSA come from the germline V gene. V was clipped by 5 bases and J by 10 bases; unmatched bases: 6. In DNA, the CDR3 is TGTGCCAGCAGCCGGACAGGGGGCGCGGGAAAACTGTTTTTT. It encodes CASSRTGGAGKLFF.

The chain uses TRBV5-5 and TRBJ1-1; weak D call: TRBD1 (5 bases). V lost 7 bases, J lost 4 bases, and 23 bases lay in between. This CDR3 is 16 amino acids long. The germline V gene has CDR1 SGHKS and CDR2 YYEKEE (reference sequence). This CDR3 is CASGTFGGREGTEAFF. The CDR3 bases are TGTGCCAGCGGCACTTTTGGGGGTAGGGAGGGCACTGAAGCTTTCTTT.

The gene calls are TRBV7-2 and TRBJ2-1; D uncertain. V was trimmed by 4 bases and J by 4 bases, leaving 11 bases between them. From germline, CDR1 is SGHTA and CDR2 FQGNSA. The CDR3 spans 14 residues. The DNA for the CDR3 is TGTGCCAGCAGCTCCCAGGCTTTTTACAATGAGCAGTTCTTC. This encodes CASSSQAFYNEQFF.

The rearrangement uses TRBV7-3 and TRBJ2-5, with 8 bases lining up with TRBD2. This CDR3 contains 16 residues. Trimming cost V 0 bases and J 1 base; bases outside gene matches: 4. Germline CDR1 SGHTA, CDR2 FQGTGA. Written as DNA, the CDR3 is TGTGCCAGCAGCTTAACCACTAGCGGCGGCCAAGAGACCCAGTACTTC. Its protein product is CASSLTTSGGQETQYF.

The chain has TRBV19 and TRBJ2-4; possibly TRBD2 for D (5 bases). V lost 6 bases and J 1 base, leaving 13 bases between the germline ends. The length of the CDR3 is 15 residues. Looked up from germline, CDR1 is LNHDA and CDR2 is SQIVND (reference sequence). CDR3 coding DNA: TGTGCCAGTAGCGCCGGGAAGAGGGCCAAAAACATTCAGTACTTC. Amino acids: CASSAGKRAKNIQYF.

The genes are TRBV6-5 and TRBJ2-1, with 9 bases identical to TRBD1. V gave up 6 bases and J gave up 3 bases; unmatched junction bases: 6. This CDR3 spans 15 amino acids. Germline CDR1 is MNHEY and CDR2 is SVGAGI. CDR3 residues: CASREDRGSYNEQFF. As DNA, the CDR3 is TGTGCCAGCAGAGAGGACAGGGGAAGCTACAATGAGCAGTTCTTC.

This clone was counted only a few times. The chain links TRBV21-1 to TRBJ2-1; the D call TRBD2 from the table was never checked on the DNA. TRBV21-1 is listed as a pseudogene. The length of the CDR3 is 17 residues. Here the CDR3 DNA reads TGTGCCAGCAGCACCCACTCTAGCGGGACGACCGGCGGTGAGCAGTTCTTC. Translation gives CASSTHSSGTTGGEQFF.

This chain connects TRBV5-1 to TRBJ1-4, with a tentative D call TRBD1 (6 bases). Germline assignment: CDR1 SGHRS and CDR2 YFSETQ. V dropped 2 bases and J dropped 8 bases, with 13 bases sitting between them. CDR3 length equals 14 residues. The CDR3 protein is CASSFQGLREKLFF. The CDR3 coding sequence is TGCGCCAGCAGCTTCCAGGGGCTAAGGGAAAAACTGTTTTTT.

This clone was picked up a small number of times. The V and J genes are TRBV4-3 and TRBJ1-2, with D possibly matching TRBD1 (5 bases). Germline V lookup: CDR1 LGHNA, CDR2 YSLEER. This CDR3 has 14 amino acids. Trimming left V 0 bases short and J 6 bases short, with 11 bases between. The CDR3 nucleotides read TGCGCCAGCAGCCAAGAGTACAGGCAAAATGGCTACACCTTC. Its translation is CASSQEYRQNGYTF.

This sequence joins TRBV12-5 and TRBJ2-7; a weak D match, TRBD1 (7 bases). The V gene lost 1 base and the J gene lost 3 bases, with 16 bases spanning the gap. Germline values: CDR1 LGHNT, CDR2 FRNRAP. The CDR3 has 16 amino acids. The CDR3 loop is CASGLGAGGGGYEQYF. The CDR3 DNA reads TGTGCTAGTGGTTTGGGGGCAGGAGGGGGCGGCTACGAGCAGTACTTC.

The rearrangement uses TRBV5-1 and TRBJ2-1, with 10 nucleotides matching TRBD2. The CDR3 length is 15 residues. V was pared by 4 bases and J by 10 bases, with 11 bases of the junction left unmatched. Germline V gene lookup returns CDR1 SGHRS and CDR2 YFSETQ. CDR3: CASSREAGGPGEQFF. CDR3 DNA: TGCGCCAGCAGCCGGGAAGCGGGGGGGCCTGGGGAGCAGTTCTTC.

The chain combines TRBV19 with TRBJ2-1; TRBD2 agrees at 7 bases. The germline V gene encodes CDR1 LNHDA and CDR2 SQIVND (reference sequence). The CDR3 consists of 16 residues. Losses at the gene ends were 4 bases for V and 0 bases for J; bases not matched to a gene: 6. The CDR3, as DNA: TGTGCCAGTAGTAGACGGACTAGTAACTCCTACAATGAGCAGTTCTTC. Amino acids: CASSRRTSNSYNEQFF.

The V gene is TRBV5-5, the J gene TRBJ2-7, with 7 bases aligning to TRBD2. The CDR3 extends over 15 amino acids. Unmatched junction bases numbered 3, after V lost 0 bases and J lost 0 bases. Per the germline V gene, CDR1 is SGHKS and CDR2 is YYEKEE (reference sequence). The CDR3 DNA reads as TGTGCCAGCAGCTTGGCGAGCGGGGCCTCCTACGAGCAGTACTTC. Its protein product is CASSLASGASYEQYF.

The gene calls are TRBV19 and TRBJ1-4; no definite D call. This CDR3 is built from 13 residues. V shed 6 bases and J shed 8 bases, with 13 bases lying between them. Germline assignment: CDR1 LNHDA and CDR2 SQIVND (reference sequence). CDR3 sequence (DNA): TGTGCCAGTAGAGGCCAGGTCGTAGAAAAACTGTTTTTT. Protein: CASRGQVVEKLFF.

This sequence joins TRBV7-9 and TRBJ1-5, with D unresolved. Germline loops: CDR1 SEHNR, CDR2 FQNEAQ (reference sequence). V lost 5 bases and J 7 bases, leaving 15 bases between the germline ends. The CDR3 totals 14 residues. The CDR3 DNA reads TGTGCCAGCAGCCCTATAGAGTCCGAGCAGCCCCAGCATTTT. Translating gives CASSPIESEQPQHF.

This rearrangement joins TRBV29-1 to TRBJ1-1; 8 bases align to TRBD1. Germline assignment: CDR1 SQVTM and CDR2 ANQGSEA. V was clipped by 4 bases and J by 6 bases; unmatched bases: 7. This CDR3 contains 13 residues. The CDR3 protein is CSVVPGGRAEAFF. As DNA, the CDR3 is TGCAGCGTTGTCCCAGGGGGCAGGGCTGAAGCTTTCTTT. The entire variable domain, with the rest obtained from reference TRBV29-1 and TRBJ1-1, is as follows: SAVISQKPSRDICQRGTSLTIQCQVDSQVTMMFWYRQQPGQSLTLIATANQGSEATYESGFVIDKFPISRPNLTFSTLTVSNMSPEDSSIYLCSVVPGGRAEAFFGQGTRLTVV.

J is TRBJ1-2 and V is TRBV18; D is ambiguous. This CDR3 comprises 12 residues. Between the trimmed V and J ends, which lost 6 bases and 10 bases, there was a span of 15 bases. CDR1 and CDR2 (germline): KGHSH, LQKENI. The CDR3 spells CASSRLGIDYTF. CDR3 in DNA: TGTGCCAGCTCGAGGCTCGGCATTGACTACACCTTC.

This clone was seen only a few times. The chain links TRBV2 to TRBJ1-5; tentatively, D is TRBD1 (5 bases). The CDR3 spans 14 residues. Trimming pared 2 bases from V and 7 bases from J, leaving 12 bases between. Germline V gene lookup returns CDR1 SNHLY and CDR2 FYNNEI. CDR3 bases: TGTGCCAGCAGTGAATGGCAGGGTGGGCAGCCCCAGCATTTT. As protein: CASSEWQGGQPQHF. The whole variable domain, remainder taken from reference TRBV2 and TRBJ1-5, is EPEVTQTPSHQVTQMGQEVILRCVPISNHLYFYWYRQILGQKVEFLVSFYNNEISEKSEIFDDQFSVERPDGSNFTLKIRSTKLEDSAMYFCASSEWQGGQPQHFGDGTRLSIL.

This chain joins TRBV5-4 and TRBJ1-6; no reliable D call. The V gene's germline CDR1 is SGHNT and CDR2 YYREEE (reference sequence). There are 15 residues in the CDR3. V was clipped by 1 base and J by 7 bases, with 12 bases between them. CDR3 region: CASSLRSTVNSPLHF. CDR3 nucleotide sequence: TGTGCCAGCAGCTTGCGCAGTACGGTGAATTCACCCCTCCACTTT.

The chain has TRBV19 and TRBJ2-5; D remains unclear. Germline assignment: CDR1 LNHDA and CDR2 SQIVND (reference sequence). V lost 4 bases and J lost 2, with 8 bases in between. The CDR3 totals 13 residues. The DNA for the CDR3 is TGTGCCAGTAGTAAGGTCAGACAAGAGACCCAGTACTTC. Its protein is CASSKVRQETQYF.

The V and J genes are TRBV7-9 and TRBJ2-2; D is unclear. Trimming stripped 5 bases from V and 4 bases from J, with 14 bases between. The CDR3 runs 15 residues. From germline, CDR1 is SEHNR and CDR2 FQNEAQ (reference sequence). The chain's CDR3 is CASSKLMVGTGELFF. The DNA for the CDR3 is TGTGCCAGCAGCAAACTGATGGTTGGCACCGGGGAGCTGTTTTTT.

This chain connects TRBV15 to TRBJ2-2; unclear D gene. Germline V gene sequence: CDR1 LNHNV, CDR2 YYDKDF (reference sequence). The germline V and J ends were trimmed by 5 bases and 3 bases, with 7 bases remaining between them. The CDR3 is 13 amino acids. The CDR3 nucleotides are TGTGCCACCAGCCATACGGACACCGGGGAGCTGTTTTTT. It specifies CATSHTDTGELFF.

This rearrangement joins TRBV19 to TRBJ2-3; TRBD2 agrees at 9 bases. Per the germline V gene, CDR1 is LNHDA and CDR2 is SQIVND (reference sequence). The CDR3 is 18 amino acids. The V and J ends lost 3 bases and 1 base, in that order; junction bases with no gene match: 11. The CDR3: CASSISGGRALGTDTQYF. The CDR3 DNA follows: TGTGCCAGTAGTATCAGCGGCGGGAGGGCTTTGGGCACAGATACGCAGTATTTT.

The chain links TRBV24-1 to TRBJ2-2, with D uncertain. V lost 4 bases, J lost 0 bases, and 11 bases lay in between. The germline V gene has CDR1 KGHDR and CDR2 SFDVKD. The CDR3 is 16 residues long. CDR3 coding DNA: TGTGCCACCAGTGACTCGGACCCCGCGAACACCGGGGAGCTGTTTTTT. It specifies CATSDSDPANTGELFF.